Reported below is one T cell receptor beta chain. This receptor's antigen is unknown. No quality values exist for individual bases; no much larger clone is one base distant. A distance of 7 bases separates the germline ends of V and J, which lose 1 base and 0 bases respectively. The CDR3 measures 15 amino acids from cysteine to phenylalanine. The CDR3 DNA has 45 bases and is translated from base 1. Taken from the germline V gene, the CDR1 and CDR2 loops are SGHVS and FNYEAQ. Libraries of naive CD8 T cells were built from anywhere between about 18,000 and 1,000,000 sorted cells, with 10%, 30% or 50% of the purified RNA used. Naive CD8 T cells were FACS-sorted as CD8+CD4-CCR7+CD45RA+ on a BD FACSAria II into RLT Plus buffer. Detection sensitivity was tested by spiking Jurkat RNA equal to approximately 9 TCR copies' worth into samples containing roughly 17,000-1,100,000 naive CD8 T cells. CD8 T cells were enriched using RosetteSep CD8+ T Cell Enrichment Cocktail and Ficoll-Paque, and the enriched cells then underwent ACK red cell lysis.

Library creation used PCR. Sequenced using a NextSeq 500. Preparation of bulk TCR libraries followed a previously described approach, with the TCR primers listed in Table S5. Purification of total RNA was performed with the Qiagen AllPrep DNA/RNA kit. Before analysis, reads from multiple sequencing runs of one library were combined. Per the original workflow: Only reads with exact TCR constant sequence were kept, trimmed to 150 nt, and grouped by their 12-nt molecular barcodes. Reads inside each barcode group were sub-clustered using a 15% Levenshtein threshold, and a quality-weighted consensus sequence was constructed for each RNA molecule. Non-functional sequences were removed, as were lower-count sequences one edit away from another. Based on fitting two negative binomial distributions, any barcode sub-cluster with under 20% of the maximum read count was discarded. The raw public data were reprocessed by TCRdb itself: fastp quality trimming at Q25, MiXCR clonotype calling, in-frame beta chains only. Entries that share a CDR3 protein sequence are merged under the most common genes and DNA. The V and J calls shown here were made by TCRdb, not taken from the authors' results. The sample table lists roughly 90,000 distinct CDR3 sequences, approximately 25% of them with a count of one. Of the sample, roughly 0.8% is held by the ten largest clones.

This entry belongs to a study of molecular identifiers for immune sequencing clone quantification (dated by TCRdb to the late 2010s). Looking at the study overall: For a replicate experiment, RNA from approximately 20,000 or 100,000 naive CD8 T cells was divided into five aliquots, of which four were sequenced. The study was a methods study using CD8 T cells to benchmark molecular-identifier clustering-based TCR repertoire sequencing (MIDCIRS) and TCR RNA copy counting. Broader findings and caveats from the paper: Modeling indicated about three TCR RNA copies recovered per cell, compared with around 11 by digital PCR, which implies a capture efficiency of approximately 30%. When barcode sub-clustering was left out, chimeric consensus sequences inflated TCR diversity, with chimeras reaching as high as 47%. Highly expanded clone sizes could be underestimated because identical TCR molecules may share a barcode. Spiked-in Jurkat TCR RNA equivalent to a single cell was reported to be detectable even among more than 900,000 naive CD8 T cells. In CMV-specific effector cells, clones with more than 20 RNA copies contained over 99% of molecules, whereas in naive cells such clones contained under 1% of molecules. Naive libraries contained spiked-in Jurkat TCR RNA (approximately nine copies' worth), which is not part of the donor repertoire.

Sequencing was done on a sample of naive CD8+ T cells from blood, with Jurkat cell RNA spiked in. The label giving this sample's cell subset or site can be read as: FACS-sorted CD8+CD4-CCR7+CD45RA+ naive T cells. The rearranged segments are TRBV7-6 and TRBJ2-1; TRBD2 could be the D gene, as 5 bases match. The TCR was taken from a human donor in good health. Some libraries in this study had Jurkat cell RNA spiked in. The CDR3 in this case is CASSLGESSYNEQFF. The DNA sequence is as follows: TGTGCCAGCAGCTTAGGGGAGAGCTCCTACAATGAGCAGTTCTTC. With the rest looked up from the reference TRBV7-6 and TRBJ2-1 genes rather than sequenced, the full variable domain is GAGVSQSPRYKVTKRGQDVALRCDPISGHVSLYWYRQALGQGPEFLTYFNYEAQQDKSGLPNDRFSAERPEGSISTLTIQRTEQRDSAMYRCASSLGESSYNEQFFGPGTRLTVL.